These 13 T cell receptor beta chains were sequenced from one sample in a study of regulatory T cells in long-lasting Graves disease. Described time point: newly diagnosed GD, antithyroid drugs for less than 3 months. Scientists built the TCR library using RNA that was extracted from PBMCs. In building TCR beta libraries, iRepertoire HTBI primers were used together with Arm-PCR of CDR3 regions. Each CDR3 protein is one row after TCRdb ran MiXCR on the multiplex PCR reads. The sample holds over 350,000 distinct CDR3 sequences, approximately 16% seen once. This sample was shared with a second study, whose subject was T cells in Graves' hyperthyroidism and ophthalmopathy.

Sequenced here: peripheral blood mononuclear cells (PBMCs), sampled at new diagnosis, from a patient treated with antithyroid drugs. These TCRs come from a woman between 40 and 55 years old with Graves disease.

A word on this clonotype: Given a much more abundant clone one base away, this may be a read error. This chain links TRBV27 with TRBJ2-1, with 9 bases fitting TRBD2. Looked up from germline, CDR1 is MNHEY and CDR2 is SMNVEV (reference sequence). The CDR3 spans 16 residues. The CDR3 sequence: CASSLFSGSRYNGQFF. Here the CDR3 DNA reads TGTGCCAGCAGTTTATTTAGCGGGAGCAGGTACAATGGGCAGTTCTTC.

The CDR3 loop reads CAISARPDNEQFF. The CDR3 coding sequence is TGTGCCATCAGTGCTCGACCAGACAATGAGCAGTTCTTC. The J gene is TRBJ2-1, the V gene TRBV10-3; D not certain. The CDR3 is 13 amino acids. The V end lost 4 bases, the J end lost 5 bases, and 9 bases lay between the germline ends. The germline V gene encodes CDR1 ENHRY and CDR2 SYGVKD.

About this clonotype itself: The junction shows a germline mismatch at one end, possibly a read error. The chain carries TRBV6-5 and TRBJ1-6, with D unclear. CDR1 MNHEY and CDR2 SVGAGI come from the germline V gene. CDR3 length equals 16 residues. The DNA of the CDR3 is TGTGCCAGCAGTCACTCTCCCGGGTCACGAAATTCACCCCTCCACTTT. The encoded protein is CASSHSPGSRNSPLHF.

This clonotype has just a few counts. A clone one base away is much larger, so this may be a read error. The V call is TRBV2, the J call TRBJ2-7, with 13 bases identical to TRBD2. The germline gives CDR1 SNHLY, CDR2 FYNNEI. V gave up 5 bases and J gave up 6 bases; unmatched junction bases: 13. The CDR3 is 17 residues long. The CDR3 sequence: CASSKGGTSGTRGEQYF. The CDR3 DNA reads TGTGCCAGCAGTAAGGGAGGGACTAGCGGGACTCGGGGCGAGCAGTACTTC. Complete variable domain (other parts from reference TRBV2 and TRBJ2-7): EPEVTQTPSHQVTQMGQEVILRCVPISNHLYFYWYRQILGQKVEFLVSFYNNEISEKSEIFDDQFSVERPDGSNFTLKIRSTKLEDSAMYFCASSKGGTSGTRGEQYFGPGTRLTVT.

This clonotype was counted a few times. One base separates it from a far larger clone, so it is likely a read error. The chain links TRBV12-3 or TRBV12-4 to TRBJ2-7, with TRBD2 identical over 8 bases. The CDR3 covers 14 residues. This CDR3 is CAGSLAGPSYEQYF. Written as DNA, the CDR3 is TGTGCCGGCAGTCTAGCGGGCCCCTCCTACGAGCAGTACTTC.

The chain recombines TRBV13 with TRBJ1-2; D is perhaps TRBD1 (5 bases). V gave up 8 bases and J gave up 4 bases, with 14 bases separating them. Germline assignment: CDR1 PRHDT and CDR2 FYEKMQ (reference sequence). The CDR3 runs 13 residues. The CDR3 loop reads CASGAGPSYGYTF. The CDR3 DNA follows: TGTGCCAGCGGCGCGGGACCGTCCTATGGCTACACCTTC.

The chain employs TRBV7-2 and TRBJ1-1, with a tentative D call TRBD1 (5 bases). CDR1 and CDR2 (germline): SGHTA, FQGNSA. The CDR3 sequence is 14 residues long. V dropped 4 bases and J dropped 0 bases, with 9 bases sitting between them. The CDR3 sequence: CASSWDGLNTEAFF. CDR3 sequence (DNA): TGTGCCAGCAGCTGGGACGGCCTGAACACTGAAGCTTTCTTT.

The chain carries TRBV27 and TRBJ2-5; the D gene could be TRBD1 or TRBD2 (5 bases each). Germline CDR1 MNHEY, CDR2 SMNVEV (reference sequence). The CDR3 extends over 16 amino acids. Trimming left V 5 bases short and J 0 bases short, with 16 bases between. The CDR3 region has the DNA TGTGCCAGCAGTGCGACGGGACGGACGTACCAAGAGACCCAGTACTTC. It encodes CASSATGRTYQETQYF.

V and J are TRBV6-1 and TRBJ2-2, with TRBD1 as a possible D gene (10 bases). Trimming shortened V by 5 bases and J by 2 bases, and 24 bases separated the two germline ends. This CDR3 spans 19 amino acids. Germline lookup yields CDR1 MNHNS and CDR2 SASEGT. For the CDR3, the DNA is TGTGCCAGCAGTCGGACAGGGGGGAGACTAGCGGATAACACCGGGGAGCTGTTTTTT. Translated, it gives CASSRTGGRLADNTGELFF.

The sample holds many counts of this clonotype. V gene TRBV7-8 combines with J gene TRBJ2-3, with D hard to call. V was clipped by 0 bases and J by 3 bases, with 7 bases between them. The CDR3 totals 14 residues. Germline lookup yields CDR1 SGHVS and CDR2 FQNEAQ. This chain's CDR3 is CASSLAGETDTQYF. Here the CDR3 DNA reads TGTGCCAGCAGCTTAGCCGGAGAGACAGATACGCAGTATTTT.

The sample holds a few counts of this clonotype. V usage is TRBV18 and J usage is TRBJ2-1; 7 bases fit TRBD2. The ends lost 2 bases at V and 3 bases at J; junction bases unmatched: 4. CDR1 and CDR2 from the germline V gene are KGHSH and LQKENI. This CDR3 comprises 15 residues. CDR3 protein: CASSPGLDFYNEQFF. The CDR3, as DNA: TGTGCCAGCTCACCAGGACTAGACTTCTACAATGAGCAGTTCTTC.

With respect to this clonotype: Given a much more abundant clone one base away, this may be a read error. V is TRBV11-2 and J is TRBJ2-3; the match to TRBD2 covers 12 bases. The V gene's germline CDR1 is SGHAT and CDR2 FQNNGV. The CDR3 runs 17 residues. V shed 5 bases and J 4 bases; nucleotides not matched to a gene: 10. The CDR3 loop is CASSLTTSGRWADTQYF. CDR3 coding DNA: TGTGCCAGCAGCCTCACGACTAGCGGGAGATGGGCAGATACGCAGTATTTT.

This clonotype was seen at least ten times. The CDR3 protein is CASSAGTSGRGELFF. CDR3 DNA sequence: TGTGCCAGCAGCGCCGGGACTAGTGGACGGGGGGAGCTGTTTTTT. The chain has TRBV9 and TRBJ2-2, with 8 bases fitting TRBD2. The V gene's germline CDR1 is SGDLS and CDR2 YYNGEE. The CDR3 covers 15 residues. V trimming: 3 bases; J trimming: 8 bases; junction bases outside the gene matches: 9.